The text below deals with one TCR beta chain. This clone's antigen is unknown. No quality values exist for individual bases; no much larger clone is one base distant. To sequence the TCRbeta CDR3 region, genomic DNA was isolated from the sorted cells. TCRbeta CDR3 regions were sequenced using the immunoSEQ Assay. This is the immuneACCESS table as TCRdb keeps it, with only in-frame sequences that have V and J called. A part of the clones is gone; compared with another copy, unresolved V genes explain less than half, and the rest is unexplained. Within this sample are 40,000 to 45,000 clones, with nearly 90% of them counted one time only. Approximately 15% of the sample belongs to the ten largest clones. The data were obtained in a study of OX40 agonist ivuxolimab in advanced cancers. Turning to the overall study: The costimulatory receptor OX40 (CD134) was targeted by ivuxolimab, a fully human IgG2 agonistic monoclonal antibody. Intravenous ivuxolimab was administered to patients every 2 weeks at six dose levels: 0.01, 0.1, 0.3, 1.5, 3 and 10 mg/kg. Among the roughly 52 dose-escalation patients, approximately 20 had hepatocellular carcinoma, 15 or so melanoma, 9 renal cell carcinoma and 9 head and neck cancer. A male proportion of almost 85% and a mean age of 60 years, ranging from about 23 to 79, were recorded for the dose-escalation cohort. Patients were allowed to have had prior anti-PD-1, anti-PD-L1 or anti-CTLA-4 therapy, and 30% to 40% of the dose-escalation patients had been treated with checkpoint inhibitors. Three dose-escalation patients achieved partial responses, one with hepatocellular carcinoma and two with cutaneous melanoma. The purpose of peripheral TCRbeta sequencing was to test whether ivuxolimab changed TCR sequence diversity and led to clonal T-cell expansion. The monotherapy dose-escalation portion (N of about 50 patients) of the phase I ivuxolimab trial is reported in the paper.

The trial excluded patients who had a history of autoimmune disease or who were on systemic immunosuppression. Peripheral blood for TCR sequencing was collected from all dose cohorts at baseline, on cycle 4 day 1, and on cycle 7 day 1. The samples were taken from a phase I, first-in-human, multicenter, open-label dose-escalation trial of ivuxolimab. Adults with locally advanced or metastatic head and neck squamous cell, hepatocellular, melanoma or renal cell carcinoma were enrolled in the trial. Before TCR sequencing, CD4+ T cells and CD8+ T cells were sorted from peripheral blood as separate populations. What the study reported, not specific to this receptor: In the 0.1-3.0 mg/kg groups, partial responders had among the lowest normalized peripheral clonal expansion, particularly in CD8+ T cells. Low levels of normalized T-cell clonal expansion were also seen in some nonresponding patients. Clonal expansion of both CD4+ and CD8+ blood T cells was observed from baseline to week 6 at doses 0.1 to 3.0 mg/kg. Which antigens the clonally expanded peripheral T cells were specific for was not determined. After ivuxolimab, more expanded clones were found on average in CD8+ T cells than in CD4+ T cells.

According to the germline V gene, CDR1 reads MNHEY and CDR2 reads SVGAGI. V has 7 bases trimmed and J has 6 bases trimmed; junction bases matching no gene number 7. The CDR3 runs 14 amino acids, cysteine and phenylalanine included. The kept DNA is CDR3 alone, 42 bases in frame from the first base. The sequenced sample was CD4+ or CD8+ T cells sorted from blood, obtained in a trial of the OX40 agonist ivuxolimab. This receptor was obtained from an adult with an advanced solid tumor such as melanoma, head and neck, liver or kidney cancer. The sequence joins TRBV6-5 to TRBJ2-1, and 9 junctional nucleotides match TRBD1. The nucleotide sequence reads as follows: TGTGCCAGCACCCGGGACAGGGCGCGCAATGAGCAGTTCTTC. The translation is CASTRDRARNEQFF.